These 8 T cell receptor beta chains originate from one sample sequenced in a study of low-dose radiotherapy and immunotherapy resistance in tumors. Time point of the sample: after trial treatment. Treatment indicated: LDRT plus nivolumab, ipilimumab, low-dose cyclophosphamide and aspirin (RACIN trial). First-strand cDNA relied on TRAV- and TRBV-specific primers spanning alpha and beta chains. TCRs were amplified for roughly 22 PCR cycles with a constant-region primer and V-primer adapter. A single record per CDR3 protein comes from TCRdb applying MiXCR to the reads. The data show 95,000 to 100,000 distinct CDR3 sequences, with about a fifth seen just once and roughly 4.3% held by the top ten. The sample here was PBMCs, taken after low-dose radiotherapy plus immunotherapy. The receptors stem from a male donor with prostate cancer.

This clonotype was counted many times. This chain joins TRBV19 and TRBJ1-5; 8 bases fit TRBD1. The CDR3 runs to 13 residues. Germline V gene data show CDR1 as LNHDA and CDR2 as SQIVND (reference sequence). With 10 bases clipped from V and 2 bases from J, the junction kept 4 bases outside the gene matches. CDR3 nucleotide sequence: TGTGCCACCTCAGGGGGCGGCAATCAGCCCCAGCATTTT. Translating it yields CATSGGGNQPQHF.

On this clonotype itself: At one boundary the junction diverges from the germline segment, which might be a read error. This chain connects TRBV10-3 to TRBJ2-5; 8 bases fit TRBD1. Germline V lookup: CDR1 ENHRY, CDR2 SYGVKD. This CDR3 is 15 amino acids long. The chain's CDR3 is CATSDLTGDQETQYF. In nucleotides, the CDR3 is TGTGCCACCAGTGACTTGACAGGGGACCAAGAGACCCAGTACTTC.

Points on this clonotype: It is unclear where the CDR3 begins or ends on the DNA, so no DNA is shown, and the CDR3 is as TCRdb lists it. The J gene is TRBJ2-5, the V gene TRBV7-2; the table's D call of TRBD2 was not tested on the DNA. The CDR3 has 22 residues if both end residues are counted. CDR1 and CDR2 from the germline V gene are SGHTA and FQGNSA. The CDR3 sequence: CASSFYICSAPPGGAMDETQYF.

This clonotype came up many times. This rearrangement joins TRBV25-1 to TRBJ1-1, with TRBD1 matching 8 bases. The germline V gene has CDR1 MGHDK and CDR2 SYGVNS. The CDR3 runs 17 residues. J lost 3 bases, V lost 1 base, and 10 bases had no gene match. CDR3 in DNA: TGTGCCAGCAGTGAATCCTCCGGACAGGGAGCGCACACTGAAGCTTTCTTT. Encoded protein: CASSESSGQGAHTEAFF.

This clonotype was recorded many times. The chain couples TRBV7-2 to TRBJ2-3; no firm D call. V dropped 1 base and J dropped 6 bases, with 8 bases sitting between them. The CDR3 has 13 amino acids. Germline V gives CDR1 SGHTA, CDR2 FQGNSA. CDR3 coding DNA: TGTGCCAGCAGCTTAGACCGGACCGATACGCAGTATTTT. Encoded protein: CASSLDRTDTQYF.

In its sample, this clonotype was seen many times. The CDR3 protein is CASRQGAGTDTQYF. CDR3 in DNA: TGTGCCAGCAGGCAGGGAGCTGGCACAGATACGCAGTATTTT. The chain combines TRBV28 with TRBJ2-3; D is tentatively TRBD1 or TRBD2 (5 bases each). Trimming pared 6 bases from V and 1 base from J, leaving 11 bases between. CDR1 MDHEN and CDR2 SYDVKM come from the germline V gene. This CDR3 has 14 amino acids.

A few counts support this clonotype. Here the CDR3 DNA reads TGTGCCACCAGTGCTCGGGGCAATCAGCCCCAGCATTTT. Translation gives CATSARGNQPQHF. V and J are TRBV24-1 and TRBJ1-5; D gene uncertain. Trimming left V 5 bases short and J 2 bases short, with 6 bases between. The length of the CDR3 is 13 residues. The V gene's germline CDR1 is KGHDR and CDR2 SFDVKD.

This clonotype was observed a single time. The chain is built from TRBV6-8 and TRBJ2-5; TRBD2 aligns across 9 bases. CDR3 length: 17 residues. Germline V CDR1 and CDR2: MNHGY, SAAAGT. The J segment lost 3 bases and the V segment lost 2 bases, leaving 10 bases of the junction unmatched. CDR3 sequence reads: CASSYGLSSGAEETQYF. CDR3 bases: TGTGCCAGCAGTTACGGCTTGTCTAGCGGGGCCGAAGAGACCCAGTACTTC.